The 16 T cell receptor beta chains below all came from one sample that was sequenced in a study of lymphopenia after photon versus proton radiotherapy. Method: immunoSEQ multiplex PCR; TCRdb's copy keeps in-frame clones and lacks some. This table holds 53,000 or so clones, around 80% found once. The specimen was peripheral blood, collected from a patient treated with photon-based radiotherapy. Source of these receptors: a man aged 50-59 years with gastric cancer.

V usage is TRBV11-2 and J usage is TRBJ2-2; the D gene is possibly TRBD2 (5 bases). The V end lost 1 base, the J end lost 1 base, and 13 bases lay between the germline ends. Per germline, CDR1 SGHAT and CDR2 FQNNGV. This CDR3 comprises 17 residues. The CDR3 DNA sequence: TGTGCCAGCAGCTTAGGGTCGGGCGGGCAGAACACCGGGGAGCTGTTTTTT. It is translated as CASSLGSGGQNTGELFF. Together with reference TRBV11-2 and TRBJ2-2, the CDR3 gives the full variable domain: EAGVAQSPRYKIIEKRQSVAFWCNPISGHATLYWYQQILGQGPKLLIQFQNNGVVDDSQLPKDRFSAERLKGVDSTLKIQPAKLEDSAVYLCASSLGSGGQNTGELFFGEGSRLTVL.

V and J are TRBV7-9 and TRBJ2-1; TRBD2 is a possible D gene (6 bases). The CDR3 spans 19 residues. The V and J ends lost 5 bases and 1 base respectively, with 24 bases between them. Germline V CDR1 and CDR2: SEHNR, FQNEAQ (reference sequence). The DNA of the CDR3 is TGTGCCAGCAGCCCAGCGGCGGCGGGACCCCTCGCGTCCTACAATGAGCAGTTCTTC. Amino acid sequence: CASSPAAAGPLASYNEQFF. Full variable domain (rest looked up from reference TRBV7-9 and TRBJ2-1): DTGVSQNPRHKITKRGQNVTFRCDPISEHNRLYWYRQTLGQGPEFLTYFQNEAQLEKSRLLSDRFSAERPKGSFSTLEIQRTEQGDSAMYLCASSPAAAGPLASYNEQFFGPGTRLTVL.

This clone has a single count. This chain links TRBV27 with TRBJ1-1, with TRBD1 matching 7 bases. Germline V lookup: CDR1 MNHEY, CDR2 SMNVEV (reference sequence). Trimming took 3 bases from V and 0 from J; bases not matched to a gene: 1. There are 14 residues in the CDR3. CDR3 loop: CASSLDRLNTEAFF. The DNA for the CDR3 is TGTGCCAGCAGTTTGGACAGGTTGAACACTGAAGCTTTCTTT.

This chain joins TRBV7-8 and TRBJ2-7; D is perhaps TRBD2 (5 bases). V was clipped by 2 bases and J by 0 bases, with 8 bases between them. Germline CDR1 SGHVS, CDR2 FQNEAQ. The CDR3 runs 14 residues. The CDR3 coding sequence is TGTGCCAGCAGCTTAACGGGAACCTCCTACGAGCAGTACTTC. Protein product: CASSLTGTSYEQYF.

The chain joins TRBV28 to TRBJ1-2; possible D gene TRBD1, 6 bases. Germline V gene lookup returns CDR1 MDHEN and CDR2 SYDVKM. The CDR3 is made up of 16 amino acids. V was cut by 5 bases and J by 0 bases, with 16 bases left in between. The CDR3: CASSPLGGGANYGYTF. The CDR3 region has the DNA TGTGCCAGCAGTCCGTTAGGGGGGGGAGCTAACTATGGCTACACCTTC.

The chain is built from TRBV7-2 and TRBJ2-2; 8 bases match TRBD1. The V segment lost 3 bases and the J segment 6 bases; nucleotides outside the gene matches: 3. Germline V lookup: CDR1 SGHTA, CDR2 FQGNSA. The CDR3 is 14 residues long. The CDR3 DNA sequence: TGTGCCAGCAGCTTTACAGGGGGTGCCGGGGAGCTGTTTTTT. As protein: CASSFTGGAGELFF.

The gene calls are TRBV7-7 and TRBJ2-5; 11 bases match TRBD2. The CDR3 is 15 amino acids. Germline-derived CDR1 and CDR2 are SSHAT and FNYEAQ (reference sequence). Unmatched junction bases numbered 3, after V lost 5 bases and J lost 1 base. CDR3 amino acids: CASSRLAGSQETQYF. CDR3 coding DNA: TGTGCCAGCAGCCGACTAGCGGGGAGCCAAGAGACCCAGTACTTC.

The chain has TRBV9 and TRBJ2-1; D is unclear. Germline values: CDR1 SGDLS, CDR2 YYNGEE. The CDR3 runs to 15 residues. The V end was cut by 3 bases, the J end by 0 bases, with 10 bases between. CDR3 bases: TGTGCCAGCAGCGCGAGCGTTAGCTCCTACAATGAGCAGTTCTTC. Its translation: CASSASVSSYNEQFF.

The chain links TRBV6-1 to TRBJ2-7, with no clear D. V shed 1 base and J shed 3 bases, with 10 bases lying between them. The germline V gene has CDR1 MNHNS and CDR2 SASEGT. The CDR3 runs 14 residues. In nucleotides, the CDR3 is TGTGCCAGCAGTGAAGGTGGGGTAGGCTACGAGCAGTACTTC. Translation gives CASSEGGVGYEQYF.

The chain combines TRBV27 with TRBJ2-6; 10 nucleotides match TRBD1. CDR1 is MNHEY, CDR2 SMNVEV, per germline (reference sequence). The CDR3 totals 19 residues. With 7 bases clipped from V and 0 bases from J, the junction kept 12 bases outside the gene matches. CDR3 sequence (DNA): TGTGCCAGCACCGTGACCGGGACAGGGGATACCTCTGGGGCCAACGTCCTGACTTTC. It is translated as CASTVTGTGDTSGANVLTF.

This clone was observed once. The V call is TRBV9, the J call TRBJ2-5, with D unresolved. The CDR3 spans 15 residues. The germline V and J ends were trimmed by 0 bases and 0 bases, with 9 bases remaining between them. CDR1 SGDLS and CDR2 YYNGEE come from the germline V gene. The CDR3 region has the DNA TGTGCCAGCAGCGTAGATGTGACATACCAAGAGACCCAGTACTTC. Amino acids: CASSVDVTYQETQYF.

J is TRBJ2-3 and V is TRBV7-2; maybe TRBD1 (5 bases). This CDR3 comprises 15 residues. Trimming took off 2 bases at V and 5 bases at J, with 14 bases between the two ends. The germline gives CDR1 SGHTA, CDR2 FQGNSA. CDR3 amino acids: CASSLQDRARDTQYF. Here the CDR3 DNA reads TGTGCCAGCAGCTTACAAGACAGAGCCCGAGATACGCAGTATTTT.

This clone appeared many times. This sequence joins TRBV6-5 and TRBJ1-1; D perhaps matches TRBD1 (5 bases). The germline V gene encodes CDR1 MNHEY and CDR2 SVGAGI. Trimming cost V 4 bases and J 3 bases, with 18 bases left between them. This CDR3 region has 16 residues. The CDR3: CASSSPQAGVDTEAFF. For the CDR3, the DNA is TGTGCCAGCAGTTCCCCGCAGGCGGGGGTAGACACTGAAGCTTTCTTT.

The genes are TRBV14 and TRBJ1-1; unclear D gene. Germline CDR1 SGHDN, CDR2 FVKESK. The CDR3 consists of 21 residues. The V and J ends lost 0 bases and 11 bases respectively, with 37 bases between them. The CDR3 protein is CASSQDYSKPGGRRSAAVAFF. The CDR3 coding sequence is TGTGCCAGCAGCCAAGATTACTCCAAACCCGGAGGCCGACGCTCCGCCGCGGTGGCTTTCTTT.

The CDR3 spells CAWSLSGVTEAFF. CDR3 coding DNA: TGTGCCTGGAGTCTGTCAGGAGTGACTGAAGCTTTCTTT. The chain links TRBV30 to TRBJ1-1; D unclear. Germline-derived CDR1 and CDR2 are GTSNPN and SVGIG (reference sequence). This CDR3 has 13 amino acids. Trimming left V 2 bases short and J 5 bases short, with 12 bases between.

The chain employs TRBV5-1 and TRBJ2-3; D remains unclear. V was trimmed by 4 bases and J by 5 bases, leaving 11 bases between them. The germline CDR1 and CDR2 sequences are SGHRS and YFSETQ. CDR3 size: 13 residues. The CDR3: CASSPDSLDTQYF. Written as DNA, the CDR3 is TGCGCCAGCAGCCCGGATAGCCTAGATACGCAGTATTTT. The variable domain in full, completed from reference TRBV5-1 and TRBJ2-3, reads KAGVTQTPRYLIKTRGQQVTLSCSPISGHRSVSWYQQTPGQGLQFLFEYFSETQRNKGNFPGRFSGRQFSNSRSEMNVSTLELGDSALYLCASSPDSLDTQYFGPGTRLTVL.